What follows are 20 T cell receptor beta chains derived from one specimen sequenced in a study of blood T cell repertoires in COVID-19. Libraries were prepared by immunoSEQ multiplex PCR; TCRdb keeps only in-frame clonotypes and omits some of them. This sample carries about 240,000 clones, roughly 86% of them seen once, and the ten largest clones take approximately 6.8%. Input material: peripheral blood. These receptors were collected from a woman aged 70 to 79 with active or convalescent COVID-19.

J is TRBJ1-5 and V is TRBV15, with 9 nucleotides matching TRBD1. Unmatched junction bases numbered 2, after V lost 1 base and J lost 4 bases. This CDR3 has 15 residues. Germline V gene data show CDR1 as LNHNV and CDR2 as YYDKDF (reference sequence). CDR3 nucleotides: TGTGCCACCAGCAGAGGAGGACAGGGGAATCAGCCCCAGCATTTT. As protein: CATSRGGQGNQPQHF. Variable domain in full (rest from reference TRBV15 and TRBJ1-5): DAMVIQNPRYQVTQFGKPVTLSCSQTLNHNVMYWYQQKSSQAPKLLFHYYDKDFNNEADTPDNFQSRRPNTSFCFLDIRSPGLGDTAMYLCATSRGGQGNQPQHFGDGTRLSIL.

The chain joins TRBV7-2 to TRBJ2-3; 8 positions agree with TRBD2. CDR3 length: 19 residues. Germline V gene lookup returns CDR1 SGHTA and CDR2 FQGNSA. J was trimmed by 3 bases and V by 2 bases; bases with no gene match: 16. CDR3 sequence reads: CASSLTPAPSGGGTDTQYF. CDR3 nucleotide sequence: TGTGCCAGCAGCTTAACGCCAGCCCCGAGCGGGGGCGGGACAGATACGCAGTATTTT.

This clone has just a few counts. The CDR3 nucleotides read TGTGCCAGTAGAAGGACTGGCCCTGAGGAGACCCAGTACTTC. As protein: CASRRTGPEETQYF. The chain couples TRBV19 to TRBJ2-5; tentatively, D is TRBD2 (5 bases). V gave up 6 bases and J gave up 5 bases, with 16 bases separating them. CDR1 LNHDA and CDR2 SQIVND come from the germline V gene (reference sequence). The CDR3 runs 14 residues.

DNA of the CDR3: TGTGCCAGCAGTTATCTACAGGGGAACACTGAAGCTTTCTTT. This gives the protein CASSYLQGNTEAFF. This sequence joins TRBV6-5 and TRBJ1-1, with TRBD1 as a possible D gene (6 bases). Germline-derived CDR1 and CDR2 are MNHEY and SVGAGI. Trimming took off 3 bases at V and 1 base at J, with 9 bases between the two ends. The CDR3 consists of 14 residues.

In DNA form, the CDR3 reads TGTGCCAGTAGTATAGATCCGGCAGGGGTGAATTCACCCCTCCACTTT. This gives the protein CASSIDPAGVNSPLHF. V gene TRBV19 combines with J gene TRBJ1-6; D possibly corresponds to TRBD1 (6 bases). CDR1 and CDR2 (germline): LNHDA, SQIVND (reference sequence). V was pared by 0 bases and J by 7 bases, with 13 bases between. This CDR3 contains 16 residues. Based on the CDR3 plus reference TRBV19 and TRBJ1-6, the full variable domain is DGGITQSPKYLFRKEGQNVTLSCEQNLNHDAMYWYRQDPGQGLRLIYYSQIVNDFQKGDIAEGYSVSREKKESFPLTVTSAQKNPTAFYLCASSIDPAGVNSPLHFGNGTRLTVT.

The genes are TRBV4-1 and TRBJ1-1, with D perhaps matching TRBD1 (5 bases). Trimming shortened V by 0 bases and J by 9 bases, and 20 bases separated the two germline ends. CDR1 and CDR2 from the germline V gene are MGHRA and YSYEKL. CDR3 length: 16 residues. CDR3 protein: CASSQERGSTAPKAFF. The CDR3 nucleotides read TGCGCCAGCAGCCAAGAAAGGGGCAGCACTGCGCCAAAAGCTTTCTTT.

CDR3 sequence (DNA): TGCAGCGTAGCGGTGGGGGGATTCTACTATGGCTACACCTTC. Residues: CSVAVGGFYYGYTF. V is TRBV29-1 and J is TRBJ1-2, with a tentative D call TRBD1 (5 bases). Germline CDR1 is SQVTM and CDR2 is ANQGSEA. CDR3 length: 14 amino acids. V was pared by 6 bases and J by 3 bases, with 17 bases between.

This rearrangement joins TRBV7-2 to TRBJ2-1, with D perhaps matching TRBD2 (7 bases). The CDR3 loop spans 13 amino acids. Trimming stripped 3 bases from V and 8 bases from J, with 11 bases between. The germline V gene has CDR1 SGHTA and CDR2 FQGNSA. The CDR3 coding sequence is TGTGCCAGCAGCTTCCTCGGGGGGCATGAGCAGTTCTTC. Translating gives CASSFLGGHEQFF. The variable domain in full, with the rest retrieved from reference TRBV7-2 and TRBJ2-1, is GAGVSQSPSNKVTEKGKDVELRCDPISGHTALYWYRQSLGQGLEFLIYFQGNSAPDKSGLPSDRFSAERTGGSVSTLTIQRTQQEDSAVYLCASSFLGGHEQFFGPGTRLTVL.

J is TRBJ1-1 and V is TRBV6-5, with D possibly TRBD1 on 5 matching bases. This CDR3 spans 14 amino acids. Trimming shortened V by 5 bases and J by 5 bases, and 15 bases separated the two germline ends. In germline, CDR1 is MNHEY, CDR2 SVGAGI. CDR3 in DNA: TGTGCCAGCAGTAGGATGACTCAGGGTACTGAAGCTTTCTTT. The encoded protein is CASSRMTQGTEAFF.

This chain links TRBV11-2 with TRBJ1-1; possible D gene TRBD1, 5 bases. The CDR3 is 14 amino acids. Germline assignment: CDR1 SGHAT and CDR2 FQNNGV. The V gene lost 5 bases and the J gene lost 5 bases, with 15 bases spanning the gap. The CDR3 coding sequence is TGTGCCAGCAGCAGTCAGGGAATGGGTACTGAAGCTTTCTTT. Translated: CASSSQGMGTEAFF.

The CDR3 DNA reads as TGTGCCAGCAGCTCCACAGGGGCTGGAAACACCATATATTTT. Protein product: CASSSTGAGNTIYF. This rearrangement joins TRBV11-2 to TRBJ1-3, with 7 bases fitting TRBD1. Germline-derived CDR1 and CDR2 are SGHAT and FQNNGV. V lost 4 bases, J lost 2 bases, and 2 bases stayed unmatched. CDR3 size: 14 residues.

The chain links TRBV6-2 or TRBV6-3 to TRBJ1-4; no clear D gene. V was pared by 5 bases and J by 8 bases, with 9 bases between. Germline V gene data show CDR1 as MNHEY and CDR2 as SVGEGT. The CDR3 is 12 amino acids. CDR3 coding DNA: TGTGCCAGCAGTCCCACGAGGGAAAAACTGTTTTTT. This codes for CASSPTREKLFF.

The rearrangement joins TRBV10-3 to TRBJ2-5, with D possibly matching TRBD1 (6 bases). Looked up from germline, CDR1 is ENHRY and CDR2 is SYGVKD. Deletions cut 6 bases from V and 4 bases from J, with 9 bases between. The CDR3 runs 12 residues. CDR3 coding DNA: TGTGCCATCAGCCAGGGGTTAGAGACCCAGTACTTC. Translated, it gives CAISQGLETQYF.

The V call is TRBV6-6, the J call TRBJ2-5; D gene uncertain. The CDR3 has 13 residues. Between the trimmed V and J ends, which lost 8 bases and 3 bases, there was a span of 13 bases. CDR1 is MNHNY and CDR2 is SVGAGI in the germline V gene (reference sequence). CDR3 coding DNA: TGTGCCAGCGAGTTGTACAGTAAAGAGACCCAGTACTTC. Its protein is CASELYSKETQYF.

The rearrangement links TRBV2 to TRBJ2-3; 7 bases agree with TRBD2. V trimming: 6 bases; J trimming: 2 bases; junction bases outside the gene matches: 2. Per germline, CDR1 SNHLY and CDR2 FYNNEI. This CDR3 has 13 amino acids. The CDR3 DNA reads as TGTGCCAGCAGGCGGGACTACACAGATACGCAGTATTTT. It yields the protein CASRRDYTDTQYF.

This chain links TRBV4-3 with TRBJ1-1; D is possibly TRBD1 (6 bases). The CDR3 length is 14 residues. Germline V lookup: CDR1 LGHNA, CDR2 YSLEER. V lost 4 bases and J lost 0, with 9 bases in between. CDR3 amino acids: CASSLGQMNTEAFF. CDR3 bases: TGCGCCAGCAGCCTTGGACAGATGAACACTGAAGCTTTCTTT.

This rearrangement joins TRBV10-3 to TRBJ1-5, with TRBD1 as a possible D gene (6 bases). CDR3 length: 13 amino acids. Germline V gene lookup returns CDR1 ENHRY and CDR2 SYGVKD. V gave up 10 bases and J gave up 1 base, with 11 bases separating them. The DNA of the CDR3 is TGTGCCAAAAACAGGGTGAGCAATCAGCCCCAGCATTTT. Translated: CAKNRVSNQPQHF.

The CDR3 sequence is CASSPSGQGARVSYGYTF. The CDR3 DNA sequence: TGTGCCAGCAGTCCCTCCGGGCAGGGGGCTAGAGTATCATATGGCTACACCTTC. This chain uses TRBV6-6 with TRBJ1-2; 8 positions agree with TRBD1. Germline V lookup: CDR1 MNHNY, CDR2 SVGAGI (reference sequence). CDR3 size: 18 residues. The junction had 19 bases not matched to a gene; V was cut back by 5 bases and J by 5 bases.

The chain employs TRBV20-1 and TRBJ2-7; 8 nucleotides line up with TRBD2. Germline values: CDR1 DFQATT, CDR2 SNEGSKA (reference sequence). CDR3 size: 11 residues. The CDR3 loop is CSFSGNYEQYF. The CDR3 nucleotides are TGCAGCTTTAGCGGGAACTACGAGCAGTACTTC.

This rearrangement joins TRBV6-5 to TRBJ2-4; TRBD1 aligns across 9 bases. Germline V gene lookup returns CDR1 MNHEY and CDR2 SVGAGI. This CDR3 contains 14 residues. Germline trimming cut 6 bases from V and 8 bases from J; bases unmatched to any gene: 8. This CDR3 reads CASSSGQGPYIQYF. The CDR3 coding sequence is TGTGCCAGCAGCTCGGGACAGGGTCCGTACATTCAGTACTTC.